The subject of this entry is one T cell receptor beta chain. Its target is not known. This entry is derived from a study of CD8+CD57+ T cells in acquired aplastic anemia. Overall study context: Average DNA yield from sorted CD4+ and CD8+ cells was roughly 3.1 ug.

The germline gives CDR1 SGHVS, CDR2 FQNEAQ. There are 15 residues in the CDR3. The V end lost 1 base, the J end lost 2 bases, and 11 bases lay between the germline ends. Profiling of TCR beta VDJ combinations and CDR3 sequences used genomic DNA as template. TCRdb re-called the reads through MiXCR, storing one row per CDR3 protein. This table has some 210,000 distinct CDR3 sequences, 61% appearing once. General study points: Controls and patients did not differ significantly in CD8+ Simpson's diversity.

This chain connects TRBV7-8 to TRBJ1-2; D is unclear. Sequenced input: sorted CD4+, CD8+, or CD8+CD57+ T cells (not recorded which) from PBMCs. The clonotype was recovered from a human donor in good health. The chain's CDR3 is CASSLEPGRNYGYTF. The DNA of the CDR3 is TGTGCCAGCAGCTTAGAACCAGGACGGAACTATGGCTACACCTTC.